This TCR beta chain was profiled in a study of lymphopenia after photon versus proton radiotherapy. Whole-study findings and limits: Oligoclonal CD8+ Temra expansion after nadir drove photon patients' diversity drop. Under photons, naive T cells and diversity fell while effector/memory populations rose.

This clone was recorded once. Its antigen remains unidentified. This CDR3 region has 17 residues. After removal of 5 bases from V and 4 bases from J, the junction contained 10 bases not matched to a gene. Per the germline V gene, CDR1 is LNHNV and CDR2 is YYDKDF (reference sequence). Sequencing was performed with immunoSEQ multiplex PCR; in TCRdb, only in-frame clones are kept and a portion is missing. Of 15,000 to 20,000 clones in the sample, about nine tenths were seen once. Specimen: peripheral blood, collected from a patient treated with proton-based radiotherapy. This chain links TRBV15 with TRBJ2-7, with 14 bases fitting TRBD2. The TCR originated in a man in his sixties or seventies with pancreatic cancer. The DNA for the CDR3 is TGTGCCACCAGCGGAACCGGGACTAGCGGGAGAGCGTACGAGCAGTACTTC. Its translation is CATSGTGTSGRAYEQYF.